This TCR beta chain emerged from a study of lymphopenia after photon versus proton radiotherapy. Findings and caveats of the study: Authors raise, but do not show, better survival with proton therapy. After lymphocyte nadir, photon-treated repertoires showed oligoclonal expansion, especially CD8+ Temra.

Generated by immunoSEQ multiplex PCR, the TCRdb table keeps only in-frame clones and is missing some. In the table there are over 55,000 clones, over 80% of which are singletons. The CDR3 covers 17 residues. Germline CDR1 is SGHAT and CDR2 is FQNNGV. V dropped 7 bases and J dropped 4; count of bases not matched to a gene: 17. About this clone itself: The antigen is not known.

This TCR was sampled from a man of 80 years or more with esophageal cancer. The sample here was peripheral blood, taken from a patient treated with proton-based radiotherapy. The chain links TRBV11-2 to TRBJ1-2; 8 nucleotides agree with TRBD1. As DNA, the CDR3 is TGTGCCAGCACCCAAACCCCTGGACAGGGAATAATCTATGGCTACACCTTC. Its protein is CASTQTPGQGIIYGYTF.